The 29 T cell receptor beta chains below all came from one sample that was sequenced in a study of T cell clones after liver transplantation. Only in-frame clones appear in the TCRdb table, and some are missing; sequencing was by immunoSEQ multiplex PCR. The top ten hold 0.85% to 1% of the sample, which has 68,000 or so clones, 80% to 95% seen once. The source was CD4+ T cells from blood, collected less than 27 months after liver transplant. Receptor source: a human patient who received a liver transplant. A share of the T cells may be of graft donor origin.

The CDR3 is CASSPPGKRDEQYF. For the CDR3, the DNA is TGTGCCAGCTCTCCGCCCGGGAAGCGGGACGAGCAGTACTTC. The chain is built from TRBV19 and TRBJ2-7, with D possibly TRBD2 on 6 matching bases. CDR1 LNHDA and CDR2 SQIVND come from the germline V gene (reference sequence). Trimming left V 9 bases short and J 5 bases short, with 20 bases between. CDR3 length equals 14 residues.

The sample holds one count of this clone. This rearrangement joins TRBV5-1 to TRBJ2-5, with 12 bases lining up with TRBD1. CDR1 SGHRS and CDR2 YFSETQ come from the germline V gene. V trimming: 4 bases; J trimming: 5 bases; junction bases outside the gene matches: 6. The CDR3 has 15 residues. CDR3 in DNA: TGCGCCAGCAGCCAGGGACAGGGGGCTGGGGAGACCCAGTACTTC. Protein: CASSQGQGAGETQYF.

The rearrangement links TRBV2 to TRBJ2-1; D is unresolved. Trimming took off 4 bases at V and 8 bases at J, with 6 bases between the two ends. This CDR3 is 11 amino acids long. Germline V gene data show CDR1 as SNHLY and CDR2 as FYNNEI. The CDR3 DNA is TGTGCCAGCAGTGTTGCGGATGAGCAGTTCTTC. It codes for CASSVADEQFF.

This rearrangement joins TRBV29-1 to TRBJ2-5; a weak D match, TRBD1 (6 bases). CDR1 and CDR2 (germline): SQVTM, ANQGSEA. The V and J ends lost 1 base and 5 bases respectively, with 14 bases between them. This CDR3 has 14 amino acids. The CDR3 sequence: CSVEGDTNGETQYF. The CDR3 DNA reads as TGCAGCGTTGAAGGGGACACTAACGGGGAGACCCAGTACTTC.

V gene TRBV5-1 combines with J gene TRBJ2-5; 8 nucleotides match TRBD2. With 3 bases clipped from V and 1 base from J, the junction kept 5 bases outside the gene matches. Germline V gives CDR1 SGHRS, CDR2 YFSETQ. The CDR3 has 15 residues. CDR3 sequence reads: CASSYSGTSQETQYF. As DNA, the CDR3 is TGCGCCAGCAGCTACTCCGGGACTAGCCAAGAGACCCAGTACTTC.

This clone was picked up one time. The chain combines TRBV4-3 with TRBJ1-2; 11 bases are shared with TRBD1. The V gene's germline CDR1 is LGHNA and CDR2 YSLEER. J gave up 13 bases and V 1 base, and 5 bases lay outside the gene matches. The CDR3 is 13 amino acids. The CDR3 protein is CASSQAGQGAVTF. DNA for the CDR3: TGCGCCAGCAGCCAAGCCGGACAGGGGGCGGTCACCTTC.

This CDR3 reads CASRSGGRRENTEAFF. CDR3 DNA sequence: TGTGCCAGCAGGTCAGGGGGCCGGCGGGAGAACACTGAAGCTTTCTTT. The chain employs TRBV7-3 and TRBJ1-1; TRBD1 agrees at 8 bases. J was trimmed by 1 base and V by 6 bases; bases with no gene match: 10. The CDR3 totals 16 residues. The germline gives CDR1 SGHTA, CDR2 FQGTGA.

This clone was seen only once. The rearrangement uses TRBV11-3 and TRBJ1-4, with TRBD1 identical over 7 bases. CDR3 size: 13 residues. Germline loops: CDR1 SGHNT, CDR2 YENEEA. The V and J ends lost 8 bases and 5 bases, in that order; junction bases with no gene match: 5. The CDR3 nucleotides read TGTGCCAGCCGGGGACAGATGAATGAAAAACTGTTTTTT. Protein sequence: CASRGQMNEKLFF.

The chain employs TRBV28 and TRBJ2-3; D is unresolved. CDR1 MDHEN and CDR2 SYDVKM come from the germline V gene. This CDR3 spans 15 amino acids. The V end lost 2 bases, the J end lost 2 bases, and 11 bases lay between the germline ends. The DNA for the CDR3 is TGTGCCAGCAGTTTAGGTGTACTATACACAGATACGCAGTATTTT. Translated: CASSLGVLYTDTQYF.

The V call is TRBV19, the J call TRBJ2-1, with unresolved D. Trimming left V 1 base short and J 8 bases short, with 12 bases between. This CDR3 contains 14 residues. Looked up from germline, CDR1 is LNHDA and CDR2 is SQIVND (reference sequence). The CDR3 nucleotides read TGTGCCAGTAGTATAGCCTTTGAGCACTATGAGCAGTTCTTC. Protein: CASSIAFEHYEQFF.

This chain uses TRBV7-9 with TRBJ2-1; possible D gene TRBD2, 7 bases. This CDR3 is built from 14 residues. The V end lost 4 bases, the J end lost 3 bases, and 10 bases lay between the germline ends. Per the germline V gene, CDR1 is SEHNR and CDR2 is FQNEAQ (reference sequence). The CDR3 DNA reads TGTGCCAGCAGCTCGGGGGGCAGCTACAATGAGCAGTTCTTC. Translated: CASSSGGSYNEQFF.

The chain employs TRBV30 and TRBJ1-5; the match to TRBD1 covers 10 bases. V shed 0 bases, J shed 7 bases, and the junction held 6 bases outside the gene matches. The CDR3 loop spans 15 amino acids. CDR1 and CDR2 (germline): GTSNPN, SVGIG (reference sequence). CDR3 DNA sequence: TGTGCCTGGAGTGTTGCGACAGGGGGCCTACAGCCCCAGCATTTT. Translation: CAWSVATGGLQPQHF.

The genes are TRBV5-1 and TRBJ2-7, with D perhaps matching TRBD2 (5 bases). This CDR3 spans 15 amino acids. Trimming pared 7 bases from V and 4 bases from J, leaving 21 bases between. The germline V gene has CDR1 SGHRS and CDR2 YFSETQ. CDR3 sequence reads: CASGRTPEELYEQYF. CDR3 coding DNA: TGCGCCAGCGGAAGGACTCCGGAAGAGCTTTACGAGCAGTACTTC.

The chain has TRBV10-3 and TRBJ2-7; 12 bases line up with TRBD1. V was clipped by 10 bases and J by 6 bases; unmatched bases: 7. This CDR3 spans 13 amino acids. Germline CDR1 and CDR2: ENHRY and SYGVKD. CDR3: CATGQGAPGEQYF. The CDR3 DNA sequence: TGTGCCACGGGACAGGGGGCTCCCGGCGAGCAGTACTTC.

Here the CDR3 reads CASSLWGGSGVGTQYF. CDR3 sequence (DNA): TGTGCCAGCAGTTTATGGGGGGGCTCAGGAGTAGGGACCCAGTACTTC. The chain combines TRBV27 with TRBJ2-5; the D gene is possibly TRBD2 (7 bases). This CDR3 is built from 16 residues. Trimming removed 1 base from V and 7 bases from J, with 19 bases in between. The germline V gene encodes CDR1 MNHEY and CDR2 SMNVEV (reference sequence).

The V call is TRBV18, the J call TRBJ2-5; TRBD2 agrees at 8 bases. V dropped 3 bases and J dropped 5; count of bases not matched to a gene: 5. Germline V gene data show CDR1 as KGHSH and CDR2 as LQKENI. The CDR3 spans 14 residues. The CDR3 sequence is CASSPGGGAETQYF. DNA of the CDR3: TGTGCCAGCTCACCCGGGGGGGGCGCGGAGACCCAGTACTTC.

The chain has TRBV7-2 and TRBJ1-5; D perhaps matches TRBD1 (5 bases). V was trimmed by 3 bases and J by 7 bases, leaving 16 bases between them. CDR3 size: 15 residues. Germline values: CDR1 SGHTA, CDR2 FQGNSA. CDR3 nucleotides: TGTGCCAGCAGCTTTGATCAGGGAAGGTGGCAGCCCCAGCATTTT. Protein sequence: CASSFDQGRWQPQHF.

This clone was detected once. V is TRBV5-1 and J is TRBJ2-5; TRBD1 is a possible D gene (6 bases). In germline, CDR1 is SGHRS, CDR2 YFSETQ. CDR3 size: 15 residues. V was trimmed by 6 bases and J by 4 bases, leaving 19 bases between them. CDR3 sequence: CASTPSTRGTETQYF. The CDR3 DNA reads as TGCGCCAGCACCCCTTCTACTAGGGGGACAGAGACCCAGTACTTC.

The chain couples TRBV29-1 to TRBJ2-5; 9 positions match TRBD1. CDR3 size: 14 residues. Germline V lookup: CDR1 SQVTM, CDR2 ANQGSEA. V gave up 6 bases and J gave up 4 bases; unmatched junction bases: 9. CDR3 in amino acids: CSVKLTGGGETQYF. CDR3 coding DNA: TGCAGCGTCAAACTTACAGGGGGCGGAGAGACCCAGTACTTC.

The chain links TRBV6-5 to TRBJ2-2, with D possibly being TRBD2 (6 bases). Germline V CDR1 and CDR2: MNHEY, SVGAGI. With 11 bases removed from V and 3 bases from J, the gap between germline ends came to 16 bases. The CDR3 covers 14 residues. CDR3 nucleotide sequence: TGTGCCTGCCACGGGGGTCCAGACACCGGGGAGCTGTTTTTT. Protein product: CACHGGPDTGELFF.

J is TRBJ1-4 and V is TRBV20-1, with D possibly being TRBD1 (5 bases). The ends were cut back, 6 bases at V and 13 bases at J, with 15 bases in the middle. The CDR3 has 11 amino acids. From germline, CDR1 is DFQATT and CDR2 SNEGSKA (reference sequence). This chain's CDR3 is CSARSGYGLFF. The CDR3 DNA reads as TGCAGTGCACGGTCAGGGTACGGACTGTTTTTT.

This chain joins TRBV4-3 and TRBJ2-6; no clear D. The CDR3 is 18 amino acids. V dropped 1 base and J dropped 0 bases, with 13 bases sitting between them. CDR1 is LGHNA and CDR2 is YSLEER in the germline V gene. CDR3 sequence (DNA): TGCGCCAGCAGCCAAGTGTTTAGTCGGGTCTCTGGGGCCAACGTCCTGACTTTC. Translation: CASSQVFSRVSGANVLTF.

The V and J genes are TRBV29-1 and TRBJ2-7; unclear D gene. Germline V lookup: CDR1 SQVTM, CDR2 ANQGSEA. CDR3 size: 12 residues. V dropped 4 bases and J dropped 0 bases, with 7 bases sitting between them. This CDR3 is CSVGRSSYEQYF. DNA of the CDR3: TGCAGCGTTGGACGTAGCTCCTACGAGCAGTACTTC.

The V and J genes are TRBV19 and TRBJ2-7, with 8 bases lining up with TRBD1. The CDR3 contains 15 residues. In germline, CDR1 is LNHDA, CDR2 SQIVND (reference sequence). With V trimmed by 3 bases and J by 4 bases, 8 bases remained unmatched. Here the CDR3 DNA reads TGTGCCAGTAGTATGGGGCAGGGGGCCCTGTACGAGCAGTACTTC. Translating gives CASSMGQGALYEQYF.

The J gene is TRBJ2-7, the V gene TRBV29-1; D gene ambiguous. CDR1 and CDR2 (germline): SQVTM, ANQGSEA. V was pared by 4 bases and J by 0 bases, with 7 bases between. The CDR3 runs 12 residues. This chain's CDR3 is CSVGRGSYEQYF. CDR3 nucleotides: TGCAGCGTTGGTCGTGGCTCCTACGAGCAGTACTTC.

The V and J genes are TRBV11-2 and TRBJ2-7; 7 bases are a match to TRBD2. Germline values: CDR1 SGHAT, CDR2 FQNNGV. V shed 1 base and J 2 bases; nucleotides not matched to a gene: 2. The CDR3 covers 14 residues. The CDR3 sequence is CASSLAGTTYEQYF. The CDR3 nucleotides are TGTGCCAGCAGCTTAGCTGGGACTACCTACGAGCAGTACTTC.

The count of this clone is one. Sequence at one end of the junction differs from germline and may be a read error. The rearrangement joins TRBV4-2 to TRBJ2-4, with 16 nucleotides matching TRBD2. The length of the CDR3 is 19 residues. Germline V gives CDR1 LGHNA, CDR2 YNFKEQ. In nucleotides, the CDR3 is TGTGCCAGCAGCCAAGAGGGTGGGACTAGCGGGAGGGCCAGAAACATTCAGTACTTC. The encoded protein is CASSQEGGTSGRARNIQYF.

This clone occurred once. The gene calls are TRBV27 and TRBJ1-1; the match to TRBD1 covers 8 bases. Trimming cost V 8 bases and J 10 bases; bases outside gene matches: 12. There are 13 residues in the CDR3. Germline assignment: CDR1 MNHEY and CDR2 SMNVEV (reference sequence). The chain's CDR3 is CASWAQGAKVAFF. The CDR3 region has the DNA TGTGCCAGCTGGGCCCAGGGGGCGAAGGTAGCTTTCTTT.

This clone came up once. The rearrangement uses TRBV7-8 and TRBJ2-7; no clear D. The V and J ends lost 1 base and 2 bases respectively, with 9 bases between them. Germline V gene data show CDR1 as SGHVS and CDR2 as FQNEAQ. The CDR3 length is 14 residues. CDR3 DNA sequence: TGTGCCAGCAGCTTAGGGCATACCGCCTACGAGCAGTACTTC. Amino acid sequence: CASSLGHTAYEQYF.